A selection of T cell receptor beta chains follows, all from one sample in a study of Graves' ophthalmopathy and Graves' hyperthyroidism. MiXCR, run by TCRdb on the multiplex PCR reads, gives a single entry per CDR3 protein. Of about 740,000 distinct CDR3 sequences in the sample, approximately 40% were seen once. The sample comprised peripheral blood. All receptors come from an adult man with Graves' ophthalmopathy. CDR3s include the opening cysteine and the closing phenylalanine or tryptophan. D genes are given only for firm matches. Where a row states a size, it is once, few, many or the class of an expanded clone; other rows omit it.

cdr3_aa,cdr3_nt,d_call,cdr3_length,v_call,j_call,clone_size
CASSYRQGGRYEQYF,TGTGCCAGCAGTTACCGCCAGGGAGGACGGTACGAGCAGTACTTC,.,15,TRBV6-1,TRBJ2-7,.
CASSRQQNTEAFF,TGTGCCAGCAGCCGACAGCAAAACACTGAAGCTTTCTTT,.,13,TRBV7-3,TRBJ1-1,many
CASSQYRKPYEQYF,TGTGCCAGCAGCCAATACAGAAAACCCTACGAGCAGTACTTC,.,14,TRBV3-1,TRBJ2-7,.
CATSDPATGYQPQHF,TGTGCCACCAGTGACCCAGCGACAGGCTATCAGCCCCAGCATTTT,.,15,TRBV24-1,TRBJ1-5,.
CASSQGRMNTEAFF,TGTGCCAGCAGCCAAGGACGCATGAACACTGAAGCTTTCTTT,.,14,TRBV7-8,TRBJ1-1,many
CSSFQGAEQYF,TGCAGCTCCTTTCAGGGTGCCGAGCAGTACTTC,.,11,TRBV29-1,TRBJ2-7,many
CSVGTAFENQPQHF,TGCAGCGTTGGGACAGCCTTTGAGAATCAGCCCCAGCATTTT,.,14,TRBV29-1,TRBJ1-5,many
CASSAGGGRQPQHF,TGTGCCAGCAGCGCCGGGGGTGGGAGGCAGCCCCAGCATTTT,.,14,TRBV9,TRBJ1-5,.
CASSFWSINEKLFF,TGTGCCAGCAGCTTTTGGTCAATAAATGAAAAACTGTTTTTT,.,14,TRBV7-2,TRBJ1-4,once
CSVSAGFGYEQYF,TGCAGCGTTTCAGCGGGATTCGGTTACGAGCAGTACTTC,TRBD2,13,TRBV29-1,TRBJ2-7,many
CASSLGGTSGAQETQYF,TGCGCCAGCAGCCTAGGCGGGACTAGCGGGGCTCAAGAGACCCAGTACTTC,TRBD2,17,TRBV5-1,TRBJ2-5,.
CASSEMTANSPLHF,TGTGCCAGCAGTGAGATGACAGCAAATTCACCCCTCCACTTT,.,14,TRBV10-3,TRBJ1-6,.
CASSIRRGWQETQYF,TGTGCCAGTAGTATAAGGAGGGGTTGGCAAGAGACCCAGTACTTC,.,15,TRBV19,TRBJ2-5,few
CSALPPGGALNNSPLHF,TGCAGTGCTCTCCCCCCGGGGGGGGCGCTGAATAATTCACCCCTCCACTTT,.,17,TRBV20-1,TRBJ1-6,.
CSARATGTGDYEQYF,TGCAGTGCTAGAGCTACCGGGACGGGAGACTACGAGCAGTACTTC,.,15,TRBV20-1,TRBJ2-7,.
CASRASGGLQETQYF,TGTGCCAGCAGAGCTAGCGGGGGCCTCCAAGAGACCCAGTACTTC,TRBD2,15,TRBV2,TRBJ2-5,few
CASQREATGLSETQYF,TGTGCCAGCCAAAGGGAGGCGACAGGGCTGAGTGAGACCCAGTACTTC,.,16,TRBV2,TRBJ2-5,.
CASSLGPGLVLHEQYF,TGTGCCAGCAGCTTGGGACCGGGACTAGTATTGCACGAGCAGTACTTC,TRBD2,16,TRBV5-5,TRBJ2-7,.
CAISDPTWGMDGYTF,TGTGCCATCAGTGACCCGACCTGGGGGATGGATGGCTACACCTTC,.,15,TRBV10-3,TRBJ1-2,many
CSARGGSDEQYF,TGCAGTGCTAGAGGAGGATCCGACGAGCAGTACTTC,.,12,TRBV20-1,TRBJ2-7,.
CSARSGGNEKLFF,TGCAGTGCTAGATCAGGGGGCAATGAAAAACTGTTTTTT,TRBD1,13,TRBV20-1,TRBJ1-4,.
CSARVGTGKNSPLHF,TGCAGTGCTAGAGTGGGGACAGGGAAGAATTCACCCCTCCACTTT,TRBD1,15,TRBV20-1,TRBJ1-6,few
CSASRVLDQVYTF,TGCAGTGCTTCCAGGGTCCTCGATCAAGTCTACACCTTC,.,13,TRBV20-1,TRBJ1-2,many